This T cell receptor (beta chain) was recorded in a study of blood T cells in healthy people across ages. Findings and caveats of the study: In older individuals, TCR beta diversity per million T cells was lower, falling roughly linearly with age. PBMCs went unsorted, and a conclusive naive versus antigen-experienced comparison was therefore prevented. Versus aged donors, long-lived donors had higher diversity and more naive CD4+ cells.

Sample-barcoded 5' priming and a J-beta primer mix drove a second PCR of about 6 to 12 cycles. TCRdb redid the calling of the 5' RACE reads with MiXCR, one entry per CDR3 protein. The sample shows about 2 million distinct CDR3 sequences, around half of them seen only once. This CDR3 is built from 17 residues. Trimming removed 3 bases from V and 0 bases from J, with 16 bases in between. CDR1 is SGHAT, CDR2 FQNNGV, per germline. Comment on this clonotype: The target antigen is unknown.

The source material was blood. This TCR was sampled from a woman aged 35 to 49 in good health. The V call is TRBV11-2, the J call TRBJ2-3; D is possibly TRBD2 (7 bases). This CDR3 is CASSLAGAPLSTDTQYF. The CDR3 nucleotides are TGTGCCAGCAGCTTGGCGGGGGCCCCGCTAAGCACAGATACGCAGTATTTT.